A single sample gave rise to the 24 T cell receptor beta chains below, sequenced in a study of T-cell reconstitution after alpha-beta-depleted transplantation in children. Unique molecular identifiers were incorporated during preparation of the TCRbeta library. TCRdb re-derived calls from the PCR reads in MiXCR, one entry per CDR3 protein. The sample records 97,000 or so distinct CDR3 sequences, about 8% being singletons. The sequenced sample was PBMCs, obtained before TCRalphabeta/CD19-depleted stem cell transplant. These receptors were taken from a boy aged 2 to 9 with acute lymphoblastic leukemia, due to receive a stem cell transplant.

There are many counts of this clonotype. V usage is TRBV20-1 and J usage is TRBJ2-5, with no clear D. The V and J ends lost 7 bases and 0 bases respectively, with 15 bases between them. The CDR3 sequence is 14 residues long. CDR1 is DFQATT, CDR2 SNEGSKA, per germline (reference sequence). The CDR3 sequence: CSGRRGAYQETQYF. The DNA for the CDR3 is TGCAGTGGCAGAAGAGGCGCGTACCAAGAGACCCAGTACTTC.

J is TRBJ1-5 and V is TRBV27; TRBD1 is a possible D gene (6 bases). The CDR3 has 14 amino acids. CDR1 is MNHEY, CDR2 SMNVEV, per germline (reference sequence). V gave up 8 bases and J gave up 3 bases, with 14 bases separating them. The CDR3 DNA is TGTGCCAGCCGGACCGGGGGCTTCAATCAGCCCCAGCATTTT. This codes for CASRTGGFNQPQHF.

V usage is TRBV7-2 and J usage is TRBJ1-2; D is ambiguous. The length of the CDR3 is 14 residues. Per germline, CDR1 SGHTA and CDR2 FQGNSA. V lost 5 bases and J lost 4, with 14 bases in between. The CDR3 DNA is TGTGCCAGCAGCCCGACCTTCGGCCCCTATGGCTACACCTTC. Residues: CASSPTFGPYGYTF.

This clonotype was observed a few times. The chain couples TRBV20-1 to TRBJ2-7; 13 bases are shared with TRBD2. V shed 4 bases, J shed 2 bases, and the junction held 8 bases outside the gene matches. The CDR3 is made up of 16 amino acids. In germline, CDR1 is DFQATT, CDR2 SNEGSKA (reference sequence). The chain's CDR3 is CSATGTSGVGPYEQYF. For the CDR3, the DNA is TGCAGTGCTACCGGGACTAGCGGGGTAGGTCCCTACGAGCAGTACTTC.

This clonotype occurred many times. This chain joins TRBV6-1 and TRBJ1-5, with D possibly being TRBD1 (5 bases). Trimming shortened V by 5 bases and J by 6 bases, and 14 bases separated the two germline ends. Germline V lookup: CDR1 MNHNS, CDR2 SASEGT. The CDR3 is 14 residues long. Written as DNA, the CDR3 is TGTGCCAGCAGTCCTATCTCGGGGGGTCAGCCCCAGCATTTT. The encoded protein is CASSPISGGQPQHF.

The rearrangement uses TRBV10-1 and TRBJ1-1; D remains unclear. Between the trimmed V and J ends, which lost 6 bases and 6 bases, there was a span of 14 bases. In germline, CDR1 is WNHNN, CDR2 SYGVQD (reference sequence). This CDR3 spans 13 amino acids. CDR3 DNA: TGCGCCAGCAGACCTACACAGCTATCTGAAGCTTTCTTT. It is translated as CASRPTQLSEAFF.

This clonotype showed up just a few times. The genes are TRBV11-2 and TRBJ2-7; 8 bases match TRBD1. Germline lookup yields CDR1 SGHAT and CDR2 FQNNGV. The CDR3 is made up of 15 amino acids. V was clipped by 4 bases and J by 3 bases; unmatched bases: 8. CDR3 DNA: TGTGCCAGCAGCTCGTACCCGGGACAGGTCTACGAGCAGTACTTC. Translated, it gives CASSSYPGQVYEQYF.

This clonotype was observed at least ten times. The CDR3 sequence is CASSQDEGAGGSEQFF. In DNA form, the CDR3 reads TGTGCCAGCAGCCAAGATGAAGGGGCGGGGGGGAGTGAGCAGTTCTTC. V is TRBV4-2 and J is TRBJ2-1; TRBD2 matches at 9 bases. The CDR3 length is 16 residues. With 0 bases clipped from V and 9 bases from J, the junction kept 9 bases outside the gene matches. Germline V gene data show CDR1 as LGHNA and CDR2 as YNFKEQ.

This CDR3 reads CASSEGRGLDEQFF. The CDR3 region has the DNA TGTGCCAGCAGTGAAGGCAGGGGGTTAGATGAGCAGTTCTTC. This chain joins TRBV2 and TRBJ2-1; TRBD1 matches 7 bases. Germline CDR1 is SNHLY and CDR2 is FYNNEI. Trimming cost V 1 base and J 8 bases; bases outside gene matches: 5. This CDR3 region has 14 residues.

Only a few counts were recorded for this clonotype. The CDR3 here is CASSPPGGFEAFF. The CDR3 coding sequence is TGTGCCAGCAGTCCGCCGGGGGGGTTTGAAGCTTTCTTT. The rearrangement links TRBV7-8 to TRBJ1-1, with D possibly being TRBD1 (5 bases). Germline V gene sequence: CDR1 SGHVS, CDR2 FQNEAQ. With 6 bases removed from V and 7 bases from J, the gap between germline ends came to 15 bases. The CDR3 length is 13 residues.

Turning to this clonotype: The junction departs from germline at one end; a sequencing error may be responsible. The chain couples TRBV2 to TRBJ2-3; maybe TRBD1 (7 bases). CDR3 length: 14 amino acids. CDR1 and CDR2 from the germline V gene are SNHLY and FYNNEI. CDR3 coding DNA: TGTGCGCCGACCAGGGGGGCCAGCACAAATACGCAGTATTTT. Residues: CAPTRGASTNTQYF.

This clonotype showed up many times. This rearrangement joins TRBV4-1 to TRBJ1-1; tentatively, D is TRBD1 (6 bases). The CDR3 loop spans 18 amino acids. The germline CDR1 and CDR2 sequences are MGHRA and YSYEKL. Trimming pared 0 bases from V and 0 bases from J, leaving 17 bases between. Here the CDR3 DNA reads TGCGCCAGCAGCCAAGATACAGAACAACAGGGATTGAACACTGAAGCTTTCTTT. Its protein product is CASSQDTEQQGLNTEAFF.

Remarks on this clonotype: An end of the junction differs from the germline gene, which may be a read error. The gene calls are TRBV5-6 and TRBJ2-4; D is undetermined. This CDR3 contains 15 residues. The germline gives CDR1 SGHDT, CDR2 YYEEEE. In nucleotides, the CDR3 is TGTGCCATCAGCTACGGGCTCCTCCGAGGAAACATTCAGTACTTC. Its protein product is CAISYGLLRGNIQYF.

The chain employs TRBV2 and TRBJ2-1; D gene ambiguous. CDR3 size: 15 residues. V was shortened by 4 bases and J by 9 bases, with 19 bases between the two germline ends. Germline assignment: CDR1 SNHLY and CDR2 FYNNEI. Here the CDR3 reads CASSAQALGPSEQFF. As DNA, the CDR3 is TGTGCCAGCAGTGCCCAAGCGCTAGGTCCGAGTGAGCAGTTCTTC. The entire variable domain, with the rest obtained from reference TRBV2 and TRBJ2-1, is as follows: EPEVTQTPSHQVTQMGQEVILRCVPISNHLYFYWYRQILGQKVEFLVSFYNNEISEKSEIFDDQFSVERPDGSNFTLKIRSTKLEDSAMYFCASSAQALGPSEQFFGPGTRLTVL.

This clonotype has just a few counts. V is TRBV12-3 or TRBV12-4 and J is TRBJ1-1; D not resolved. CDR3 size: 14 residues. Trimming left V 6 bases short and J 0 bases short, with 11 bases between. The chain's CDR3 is CASSPRVMNTEAFF. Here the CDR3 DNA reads TGTGCCAGCAGCCCCCGGGTGATGAACACTGAAGCTTTCTTT.

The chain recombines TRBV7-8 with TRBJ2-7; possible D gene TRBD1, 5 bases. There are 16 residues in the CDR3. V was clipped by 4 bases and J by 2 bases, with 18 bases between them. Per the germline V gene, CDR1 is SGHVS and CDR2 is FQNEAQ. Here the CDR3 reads CASSSEVRQGPYEQYF. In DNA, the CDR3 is TGTGCCAGCAGCTCCGAGGTTCGGCAGGGTCCCTACGAGCAGTACTTC. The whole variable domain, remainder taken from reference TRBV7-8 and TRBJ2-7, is GAGVSQSPRYKVAKRGQDVALRCDPISGHVSLFWYQQALGQGPEFLTYFQNEAQLDKSGLPSDRFFAERPEGSVSTLKIQRTQQEDSAVYLCASSSEVRQGPYEQYFGPGTRLTVT.

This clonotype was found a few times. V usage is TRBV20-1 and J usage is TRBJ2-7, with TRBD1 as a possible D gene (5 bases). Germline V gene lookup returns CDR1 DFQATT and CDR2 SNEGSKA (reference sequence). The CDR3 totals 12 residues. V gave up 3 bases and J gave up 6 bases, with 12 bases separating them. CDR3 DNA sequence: TGCAGTGCTAGCGGCCAGGGTCTCGAGCAGTACTTC. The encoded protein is CSASGQGLEQYF.

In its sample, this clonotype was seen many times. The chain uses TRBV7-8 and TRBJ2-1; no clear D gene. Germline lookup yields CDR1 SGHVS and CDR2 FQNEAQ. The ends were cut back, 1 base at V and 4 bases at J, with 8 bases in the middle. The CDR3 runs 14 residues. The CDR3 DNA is TGTGCCAGCAGCTTAGAGCCGGATTACAATGAGCAGTTCTTC. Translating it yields CASSLEPDYNEQFF.

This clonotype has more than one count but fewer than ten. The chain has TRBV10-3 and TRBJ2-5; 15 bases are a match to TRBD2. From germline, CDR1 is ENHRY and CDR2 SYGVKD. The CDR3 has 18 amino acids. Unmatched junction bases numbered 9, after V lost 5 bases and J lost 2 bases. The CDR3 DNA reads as TGTGCCATCAGTCCCTGGACTAGCGGGGGGGTACAGCAAGAGACCCAGTACTTC. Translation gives CAISPWTSGGVQQETQYF.

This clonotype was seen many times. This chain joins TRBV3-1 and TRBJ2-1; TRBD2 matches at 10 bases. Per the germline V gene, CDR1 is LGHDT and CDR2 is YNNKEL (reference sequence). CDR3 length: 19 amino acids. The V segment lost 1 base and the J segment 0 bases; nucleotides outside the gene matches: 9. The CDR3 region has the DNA TGTGCCAGCAGCCAAGGTGAGCGGGGGGGCCTATTCTCCTACAATGAGCAGTTCTTC. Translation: CASSQGERGGLFSYNEQFF.

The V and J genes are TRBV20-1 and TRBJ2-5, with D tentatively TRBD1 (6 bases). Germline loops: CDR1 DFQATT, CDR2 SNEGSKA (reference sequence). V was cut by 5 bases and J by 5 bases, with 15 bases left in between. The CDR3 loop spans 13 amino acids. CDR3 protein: CSAPDRLRETQYF. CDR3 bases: TGCAGTGCTCCCGACAGGTTGAGGGAGACCCAGTACTTC.

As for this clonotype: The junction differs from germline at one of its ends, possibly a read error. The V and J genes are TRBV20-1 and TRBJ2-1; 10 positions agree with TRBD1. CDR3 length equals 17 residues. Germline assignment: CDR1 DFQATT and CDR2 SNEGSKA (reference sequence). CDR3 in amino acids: CIARKGGDRGSYNEQFF. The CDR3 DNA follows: TGCATTGCTAGAAAAGGGGGGGACAGGGGATCCTACAATGAGCAGTTCTTC.

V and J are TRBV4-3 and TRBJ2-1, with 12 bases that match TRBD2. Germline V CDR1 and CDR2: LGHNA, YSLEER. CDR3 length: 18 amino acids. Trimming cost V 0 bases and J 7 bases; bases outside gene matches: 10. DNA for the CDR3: TGCGCCAGCAGCCAAGATATCGCGCTAGCGGGGGGGCCAAATGAGCAGTTCTTC. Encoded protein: CASSQDIALAGGPNEQFF.

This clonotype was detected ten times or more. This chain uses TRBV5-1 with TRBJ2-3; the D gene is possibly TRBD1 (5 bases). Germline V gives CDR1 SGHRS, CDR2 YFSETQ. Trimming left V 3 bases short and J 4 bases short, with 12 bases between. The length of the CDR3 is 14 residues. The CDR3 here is CASSWGPGADTQYF. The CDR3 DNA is TGCGCCAGCAGCTGGGGCCCTGGGGCAGATACGCAGTATTTT.